One sample yielded the 26 T cell receptor beta chains listed below, sequenced in a study of blood T cell repertoires in COVID-19. Profiled with immunoSEQ multiplex PCR; TCRdb holds only in-frame clones, not every one. This sample carries about 120,000 clones, around 76% of them seen once, and the ten largest clones take 2.3%. Sequencing was done on a sample of peripheral blood. Receptors originate from a man between 65 and 80 years old with acute or convalescent COVID-19.

The chain uses TRBV5-1 and TRBJ2-5; D remains ambiguous. Germline V lookup: CDR1 SGHRS, CDR2 YFSETQ. The CDR3 contains 14 residues. Trimming removed 4 bases from V and 3 bases from J, with 13 bases in between. The CDR3 loop is CASSPSFNKETQYF. The CDR3 region has the DNA TGCGCCAGCAGCCCCTCATTTAACAAAGAGACCCAGTACTTC.

The table lists this clone with a few counts. The chain employs TRBV2 and TRBJ1-2; possibly TRBD1 for D (5 bases). CDR1 SNHLY and CDR2 FYNNEI come from the germline V gene. The ends were cut back, 1 base at V and 9 bases at J, with 15 bases in the middle. CDR3 size: 14 residues. CDR3 sequence: CASSEGNRRGSYTF. The CDR3 DNA reads as TGTGCCAGCAGTGAAGGGAACAGGCGTGGGAGCTACACCTTC.

The chain combines TRBV5-4 with TRBJ2-3; 9 positions match TRBD2. Looked up from germline, CDR1 is SGHNT and CDR2 is YYREEE (reference sequence). Trimming at V came to 1 base and at J to 0 bases, leaving 6 bases not matched to a gene. CDR3 size: 17 residues. DNA of the CDR3: TGTGCCAGCAGCTTGAAAATAGCGGGGGCTAGCACAGATACGCAGTATTTT. Amino acids: CASSLKIAGASTDTQYF.

This clone was seen ten or more times. The genes are TRBV12-3 or TRBV12-4 and TRBJ2-7; the D gene is possibly TRBD1 (6 bases). CDR3 size: 12 residues. Trimming removed 5 bases at V and 4 bases at J, with 9 bases between. In DNA, the CDR3 is TGTGCCAGCAGTGTAGACAGGTACGAGCAGTACTTC. Amino acids: CASSVDRYEQYF.

V usage is TRBV18 and J usage is TRBJ2-2; 9 bases align to TRBD1. The J segment lost 0 bases and the V segment lost 4 bases, leaving 6 bases of the junction unmatched. The CDR3 runs to 17 residues. The germline V gene has CDR1 KGHSH and CDR2 LQKENI. CDR3 in amino acids: CASSQGQGYANTGELFF. The CDR3, as DNA: TGTGCCAGCTCACAGGGACAGGGATACGCGAACACCGGGGAGCTGTTTTTT.

The chain joins TRBV7-8 to TRBJ1-1, with 7 nucleotides matching TRBD1. The J segment lost 1 base and the V segment lost 1 base, leaving 0 bases of the junction unmatched. CDR1 is SGHVS and CDR2 is FQNEAQ in the germline V gene. The CDR3 length is 14 residues. In DNA form, the CDR3 reads TGTGCCAGCAGCTTAGGACAGGGGAACACTGAAGCTTTCTTT. This codes for CASSLGQGNTEAFF.

Note on this clone: This CDR3 is missing its conserved last phenylalanine or tryptophan, likely due to a read error. As DNA, the CDR3 is TGTGCCACCAACGACTATAACTATGGCTACACCCTC. Its translation is CATNDYNYGYTL. V is TRBV12-3 or TRBV12-4 and J is TRBJ1-2; D uncertain. CDR3 length: 12 amino acids. V dropped 10 bases and J dropped 1 base, with 10 bases sitting between them.

This chain joins TRBV5-8 and TRBJ2-3; perhaps TRBD1 as D (6 bases). The V gene lost 0 bases and the J gene lost 0 bases, with 8 bases spanning the gap. The CDR3 consists of 15 residues. Per germline, CDR1 SGHTS and CDR2 YDEGEE. CDR3 residues: CASSLVGASTDTQYF. The CDR3 nucleotides are TGTGCCAGCAGCTTGGTGGGGGCGAGCACAGATACGCAGTATTTT.

This sequence joins TRBV7-2 and TRBJ2-1, with 10 bases identical to TRBD2. The germline gives CDR1 SGHTA, CDR2 FQGNSA. This CDR3 is built from 15 residues. With 4 bases clipped from V and 2 bases from J, the junction kept 2 bases outside the gene matches. CDR3 amino acids: CASSSGLAAYNEQFF. DNA for the CDR3: TGTGCCAGCAGCTCCGGACTAGCGGCCTACAATGAGCAGTTCTTC. Full variable domain (rest looked up from reference TRBV7-2 and TRBJ2-1): GAGVSQSPSNKVTEKGKDVELRCDPISGHTALYWYRQSLGQGLEFLIYFQGNSAPDKSGLPSDRFSAERTGGSVSTLTIQRTQQEDSAVYLCASSSGLAAYNEQFFGPGTRLTVL.

V usage is TRBV18 and J usage is TRBJ1-2, with TRBD1 matching 8 bases. The CDR3 has 17 amino acids. Germline V gene data show CDR1 as KGHSH and CDR2 as LQKENI. The V gene end was trimmed by 4 bases and the J gene end by 4 bases; junction bases not matched to a gene: 14. CDR3: CASSRDRGENPGYGYTF. The CDR3 DNA is TGTGCCAGCTCACGTGACAGGGGTGAGAACCCGGGCTATGGCTACACCTTC.

The chain employs TRBV5-1 and TRBJ1-1; the D is unclear. There are 13 residues in the CDR3. Trimming took off 4 bases at V and 1 base at J, with 8 bases between the two ends. Germline V CDR1 and CDR2: SGHRS, YFSETQ. This CDR3 reads CASSPGPNTEAFF. Here the CDR3 DNA reads TGCGCCAGCAGCCCGGGTCCGAACACTGAAGCTTTCTTT.

This clone occurred a few times. The junction differs from germline at one of its ends, possibly a read error. The chain is built from TRBV12-3 or TRBV12-4 and TRBJ1-3; 7 bases map to TRBD1. The CDR3 covers 11 residues. CDR3 loop: CASSLGTENNF. The CDR3 region has the DNA TGTGCCAGCAGTTTGGGGACAGAGAATAATTTT.

This clone was seen a few times. This same CDR3 is encoded by further DNA sequences in the sample. The CDR3 loop reads CASSYSGGTEAFF. The CDR3, as DNA: TGTGCCAGCAGTTACTCGGGGGGGACTGAAGCTTTCTTT. This chain uses TRBV6-5 with TRBJ1-1, with a possible D match to TRBD1 (5 bases). Trimming left V 0 bases short and J 5 bases short, with 7 bases between. Germline CDR1 reads MNHEY; CDR2 reads SVGAGI. The CDR3 extends over 13 amino acids.

The table lists this clone with a few counts. This chain uses TRBV27 with TRBJ1-2; D is unresolved. The CDR3 spans 14 residues. CDR1 MNHEY and CDR2 SMNVEV come from the germline V gene (reference sequence). V was trimmed by 7 bases and J by 4 bases, leaving 16 bases between them. CDR3 residues: CASKVVAYSYGYTF. CDR3 coding DNA: TGTGCCAGCAAAGTCGTAGCTTATTCCTATGGCTACACCTTC.

The chain joins TRBV6-5 to TRBJ2-1, with 9 positions matching TRBD2. The V and J ends lost 2 bases and 10 bases, in that order; junction bases with no gene match: 9. Germline CDR1 MNHEY, CDR2 SVGAGI. The CDR3 contains 15 residues. CDR3 sequence (DNA): TGTGCCAGCAGTTACGGGCGGGGGGGCAGTAGGGAGCAGTTCTTC. It is translated as CASSYGRGGSREQFF.

This clone was observed a single time. The chain combines TRBV10-2 with TRBJ2-3; D ambiguous. The ends were cut back, 0 bases at V and 1 base at J, with 11 bases in the middle. Germline CDR1 WSHSY, CDR2 SAAADI. The CDR3 has 16 amino acids. The CDR3 DNA follows: TGCGCCAGCAGTGAGTCGACACCACCTGGCACAGATACGCAGTATTTT. It is translated as CASSESTPPGTDTQYF.

V gene TRBV7-3 combines with J gene TRBJ1-1, with D perhaps TRBD1 (6 bases). There are 14 residues in the CDR3. Germline CDR1 is SGHTA and CDR2 is FQGTGA. Trimming stripped 2 bases from V and 1 base from J, with 8 bases between. CDR3 region: CASSLWGQNTEAFF. In nucleotides, the CDR3 is TGTGCCAGCAGCTTATGGGGACAGAACACTGAAGCTTTCTTT.

The V gene is TRBV15, the J gene TRBJ1-1, with 8 bases lining up with TRBD1. The ends lost 8 bases at V and 5 bases at J; junction bases unmatched: 7. The V gene's germline CDR1 is LNHNV and CDR2 YYDKDF (reference sequence). The CDR3 covers 13 residues. The CDR3 sequence is CATENQGATEAFF. The CDR3 nucleotides are TGTGCCACCGAGAACCAGGGGGCTACTGAAGCTTTCTTT.

The V call is TRBV15, the J call TRBJ2-1; unclear D gene. Deletions cut 1 base from V and 0 bases from J, with 13 bases between. CDR3 length: 17 amino acids. Germline V gene data show CDR1 as LNHNV and CDR2 as YYDKDF (reference sequence). CDR3 amino acids: CATSRGKTTSSYNEQFF. CDR3 sequence (DNA): TGTGCCACCAGCAGAGGAAAGACAACAAGCTCCTACAATGAGCAGTTCTTC.

J is TRBJ1-1 and V is TRBV6-5, with 8 bases that match TRBD1. Germline V CDR1 and CDR2: MNHEY, SVGAGI. V dropped 7 bases and J dropped 5; count of bases not matched to a gene: 9. This CDR3 spans 14 amino acids. CDR3: CASTTQQGVTEAFF. CDR3 DNA: TGTGCCAGCACCACACAACAGGGGGTGACTGAAGCTTTCTTT.

V and J are TRBV20-1 and TRBJ2-5; the D is unclear. CDR3 size: 11 residues. The V end lost 2 bases, the J end lost 5 bases, and 6 bases lay between the germline ends. Per the germline V gene, CDR1 is DFQATT and CDR2 is SNEGSKA (reference sequence). CDR3 in DNA: TGCAGTGCTAGATTTTCGGAGACCCAGTACTTC. Translation: CSARFSETQYF.

The J gene is TRBJ1-4, the V gene TRBV6-5, with 10 positions matching TRBD1. Germline CDR1 reads MNHEY; CDR2 reads SVGAGI. Trimming at V came to 1 base and at J to 8 bases, leaving 4 bases not matched to a gene. The CDR3 is made up of 15 amino acids. This CDR3 reads CASSYWTGGKEKLFF. CDR3 sequence (DNA): TGTGCCAGCAGTTACTGGACAGGGGGGAAGGAAAAACTGTTTTTT.

V and J are TRBV19 and TRBJ1-2; a possible D gene is TRBD1 (5 bases). Germline values: CDR1 LNHDA, CDR2 SQIVND (reference sequence). Trimming shortened V by 3 bases and J by 3 bases, and 14 bases separated the two germline ends. The CDR3 runs 15 residues. As DNA, the CDR3 is TGTGCCAGTAGTATCGTTCAGGGCGGCCACTATGGCTACACCTTC. This translates into CASSIVQGGHYGYTF.

The chain has TRBV10-1 and TRBJ1-6; 12 nucleotides line up with TRBD1. Looked up from germline, CDR1 is WNHNN and CDR2 is SYGVQD (reference sequence). The CDR3 covers 21 residues. The J segment lost 5 bases and the V segment lost 1 base, leaving 15 bases of the junction unmatched. The CDR3 region is CASSELGWDRGPPGDNSPLHF. The DNA of the CDR3 is TGCGCCAGCAGTGAGTTAGGTTGGGACAGGGGGCCCCCCGGAGATAATTCACCCCTCCACTTT.

In its sample, this clone was seen a few times. The chain recombines TRBV4-2 with TRBJ2-2; 8 positions match TRBD1. The germline gives CDR1 LGHNA, CDR2 YNFKEQ. V lost 8 bases and J lost 7; bases outside the gene matches: 12. The CDR3 contains 15 residues. The CDR3 is CASRSDRGVHGELFF. The CDR3 DNA sequence: TGTGCCAGCCGAAGTGACAGGGGAGTACACGGGGAGCTGTTTTTT.

The gene calls are TRBV18 and TRBJ1-4; 9 bases are a match to TRBD1. The length of the CDR3 is 19 residues. CDR1 and CDR2 (germline): KGHSH, LQKENI. Trimming cost V 3 bases and J 0 bases; bases outside gene matches: 11. Here the CDR3 DNA reads TGTGCCAGCTCACCCCGAGGGACTACAGGGGGCACAACTAATGAAAAACTGTTTTTT. Protein: CASSPRGTTGGTTNEKLFF.